This T cell receptor beta chain emerged from a study of human T cells and chemical hapten exposure. Time point described: patch test 2, 6 weeks after DPC sensitization. Documented treatment: therapeutic diphenylcyclopropenone sensitization with weekly scalp DPC. Authors' methods: Individual samples carried between roughly 23,224 and 750,000 TCRs, with some 100,000 as the median. Each CDR3 protein gets one entry after TCRdb re-called the RACE reads with MiXCR. TCRdb, not the original authors, processed these V and J calls. The sample comprises 360,000 or so distinct CDR3 sequences, roughly 6% of which are singletons, and about 5.6% rests with the top ten. This clonotype was counted ten times or more. V lost 6 bases to trimming and J lost 12 bases; unmatched junction nucleotides: 23. This CDR3 has 18 amino acids. Germline V lookup: CDR1 MNHNS, CDR2 SASEGT.

The TCR originated in a young woman with alopecia areata. Some clones in this sample may be carry-over from other donors' samples. This chain connects TRBV6-1 to TRBJ2-1; 10 nucleotides line up with TRBD2. The source was whole blood, collected in connection with sensitization to the hapten diphenylcyclopropenone (DPC). DNA for the CDR3: TGTGCCAGCAGCCGTGAAGCACGGGCGAGCGGGGGGGATGATAGGCAGTTCTTC. It translates to CASSREARASGGDDRQFF.